This T cell receptor beta chain was sequenced during a study of PD-L1 blockade in urothelial cancer. Profiling relied on immunoSEQ multiplex PCR, and the TCRdb table lists in-frame clones only, not all of them. The repertoire holds fewer than 25,000 clones, with around 88% as singletons. CDR1 and CDR2 (germline): LNHDA, SQIVND (reference sequence). CDR3 length: 16 residues. J gave up 9 bases and V 5 bases, and 15 bases lay outside the gene matches. Sequencing was performed on PBMCs, taken around atezolizumab (anti-PD-L1) treatment. The chain recombines TRBV19 with TRBJ1-4; 7 positions agree with TRBD1. The receptor was isolated from a man between 50 and 59 years old with urothelial cancer. The CDR3 DNA is TGTGCCAGTAGTTCAGACCCCTCGGACAGGCGCCAAAAACTGTTTTTT. Its translation is CASSSDPSDRRQKLFF.